The 9 T cell receptor beta chains listed next were all sequenced from one sample in a study of blood T cells in healthy people across ages. A second about 6 to 12 cycle PCR used barcoded and J-beta primers. MiXCR was run by TCRdb on the 5' RACE reads, yielding one entry per CDR3 protein. The data contain about 620,000 distinct CDR3 sequences, more than 20% of them singletons. The sequenced sample consisted of blood. These receptors were taken from a man aged 65 to 85 in good health.

J is TRBJ2-3 and V is TRBV12-3 or TRBV12-4, with 12 bases that match TRBD2. Losses at the gene ends were 4 bases for V and 4 bases for J; bases not matched to a gene: 3. CDR3 size: 15 residues. In DNA, the CDR3 is TGTGCCAGCAGTTCTAGCGGGGGGGCCTCAGATACGCAGTATTTT. As protein: CASSSSGGASDTQYF.

This clonotype occurred a few times. The V call is TRBV28, the J call TRBJ2-3; TRBD2 matches at 8 bases. Trimming cost V 7 bases and J 7 bases; bases outside gene matches: 13. The length of the CDR3 is 15 residues. Germline CDR1 reads MDHEN; CDR2 reads SYDVKM. The CDR3 sequence: CASTRQEIAGNTQYF. The CDR3 coding sequence is TGTGCCAGCACTAGACAGGAGATAGCGGGAAATACGCAGTATTTT.

This chain joins TRBV2 and TRBJ1-1; D is possibly TRBD1 (6 bases). There are 13 residues in the CDR3. Per the germline V gene, CDR1 is SNHLY and CDR2 is FYNNEI. The V end lost 8 bases, the J end lost 1 base, and 11 bases lay between the germline ends. CDR3 residues: CASVQGWNTEAFF. The CDR3 bases are TGTGCCAGCGTGCAGGGGTGGAACACTGAAGCTTTCTTT.

The sample holds a few counts of this clonotype. The chain carries TRBV2 and TRBJ2-5, with no clear D. The CDR3 contains 15 residues. Per germline, CDR1 SNHLY and CDR2 FYNNEI. V was shortened by 5 bases and J by 5 bases, with 18 bases between the two germline ends. In DNA, the CDR3 is TGTGCCAGCAGTCAGGCAGGAGACCGCCGGGAGACCCAGTACTTC. Its protein product is CASSQAGDRRETQYF.

This clonotype came up a few times. CDR3 bases: TGTGCCAGCAGCTTGGACAGGGCGTCTGAAGCTTTCTTT. This encodes CASSLDRASEAFF. V and J are TRBV5-4 and TRBJ1-1; TRBD1 might be the D (6 bases). The CDR3 consists of 13 residues. Germline CDR1 reads SGHNT; CDR2 reads YYREEE (reference sequence). V gave up 0 bases and J gave up 6 bases, with 9 bases separating them.

This clonotype has more than one count but fewer than ten. The V call is TRBV3-1, the J call TRBJ1-5; D remains unclear. The CDR3 is 15 amino acids. The germline gives CDR1 LGHDT, CDR2 YNNKEL (reference sequence). Trimming removed 1 base at V and 2 bases at J, with 9 bases between. In DNA, the CDR3 is TGTGCCAGCAGCCAAGGCGGAGATGGCAATCAGCCCCAGCATTTT. It is translated as CASSQGGDGNQPQHF.

This clonotype came up many times. The chain employs TRBV7-8 and TRBJ2-3; D is ambiguous. CDR3 length: 14 amino acids. Trimming left V 5 bases short and J 3 bases short, with 12 bases between. Germline CDR1 reads SGHVS; CDR2 reads FQNEAQ. The CDR3 sequence is CASSLPWGTDTQYF. In DNA, the CDR3 is TGTGCCAGCAGCCTCCCGTGGGGAACAGATACGCAGTATTTT.

A few counts support this clonotype. CDR3 residues: CASKGTGYGEKLFF. CDR3 DNA sequence: TGTGCCAGCAAGGGGACAGGGTATGGTGAAAAACTGTTTTTT. V is TRBV3-1 and J is TRBJ1-4, with 9 bases aligning to TRBD1. The trim removed 7 bases at V and 7 bases at J, leaving 7 bases unmatched. Looked up from germline, CDR1 is LGHDT and CDR2 is YNNKEL (reference sequence). This CDR3 has 14 amino acids.

Concerning this clonotype: One end of the junction fails to match germline, which may point to a read error. The chain recombines TRBV20-1 with TRBJ2-1, with TRBD2 identical over 8 bases. CDR3 size: 16 residues. CDR1 and CDR2 from the germline V gene are DFQATT and SNEGSKA (reference sequence). The DNA for the CDR3 is TGCAGTGCTCGTTCCCCAGCGGGAGACTCCCACAATGAGCAGTTCTTC. It encodes CSARSPAGDSHNEQFF.